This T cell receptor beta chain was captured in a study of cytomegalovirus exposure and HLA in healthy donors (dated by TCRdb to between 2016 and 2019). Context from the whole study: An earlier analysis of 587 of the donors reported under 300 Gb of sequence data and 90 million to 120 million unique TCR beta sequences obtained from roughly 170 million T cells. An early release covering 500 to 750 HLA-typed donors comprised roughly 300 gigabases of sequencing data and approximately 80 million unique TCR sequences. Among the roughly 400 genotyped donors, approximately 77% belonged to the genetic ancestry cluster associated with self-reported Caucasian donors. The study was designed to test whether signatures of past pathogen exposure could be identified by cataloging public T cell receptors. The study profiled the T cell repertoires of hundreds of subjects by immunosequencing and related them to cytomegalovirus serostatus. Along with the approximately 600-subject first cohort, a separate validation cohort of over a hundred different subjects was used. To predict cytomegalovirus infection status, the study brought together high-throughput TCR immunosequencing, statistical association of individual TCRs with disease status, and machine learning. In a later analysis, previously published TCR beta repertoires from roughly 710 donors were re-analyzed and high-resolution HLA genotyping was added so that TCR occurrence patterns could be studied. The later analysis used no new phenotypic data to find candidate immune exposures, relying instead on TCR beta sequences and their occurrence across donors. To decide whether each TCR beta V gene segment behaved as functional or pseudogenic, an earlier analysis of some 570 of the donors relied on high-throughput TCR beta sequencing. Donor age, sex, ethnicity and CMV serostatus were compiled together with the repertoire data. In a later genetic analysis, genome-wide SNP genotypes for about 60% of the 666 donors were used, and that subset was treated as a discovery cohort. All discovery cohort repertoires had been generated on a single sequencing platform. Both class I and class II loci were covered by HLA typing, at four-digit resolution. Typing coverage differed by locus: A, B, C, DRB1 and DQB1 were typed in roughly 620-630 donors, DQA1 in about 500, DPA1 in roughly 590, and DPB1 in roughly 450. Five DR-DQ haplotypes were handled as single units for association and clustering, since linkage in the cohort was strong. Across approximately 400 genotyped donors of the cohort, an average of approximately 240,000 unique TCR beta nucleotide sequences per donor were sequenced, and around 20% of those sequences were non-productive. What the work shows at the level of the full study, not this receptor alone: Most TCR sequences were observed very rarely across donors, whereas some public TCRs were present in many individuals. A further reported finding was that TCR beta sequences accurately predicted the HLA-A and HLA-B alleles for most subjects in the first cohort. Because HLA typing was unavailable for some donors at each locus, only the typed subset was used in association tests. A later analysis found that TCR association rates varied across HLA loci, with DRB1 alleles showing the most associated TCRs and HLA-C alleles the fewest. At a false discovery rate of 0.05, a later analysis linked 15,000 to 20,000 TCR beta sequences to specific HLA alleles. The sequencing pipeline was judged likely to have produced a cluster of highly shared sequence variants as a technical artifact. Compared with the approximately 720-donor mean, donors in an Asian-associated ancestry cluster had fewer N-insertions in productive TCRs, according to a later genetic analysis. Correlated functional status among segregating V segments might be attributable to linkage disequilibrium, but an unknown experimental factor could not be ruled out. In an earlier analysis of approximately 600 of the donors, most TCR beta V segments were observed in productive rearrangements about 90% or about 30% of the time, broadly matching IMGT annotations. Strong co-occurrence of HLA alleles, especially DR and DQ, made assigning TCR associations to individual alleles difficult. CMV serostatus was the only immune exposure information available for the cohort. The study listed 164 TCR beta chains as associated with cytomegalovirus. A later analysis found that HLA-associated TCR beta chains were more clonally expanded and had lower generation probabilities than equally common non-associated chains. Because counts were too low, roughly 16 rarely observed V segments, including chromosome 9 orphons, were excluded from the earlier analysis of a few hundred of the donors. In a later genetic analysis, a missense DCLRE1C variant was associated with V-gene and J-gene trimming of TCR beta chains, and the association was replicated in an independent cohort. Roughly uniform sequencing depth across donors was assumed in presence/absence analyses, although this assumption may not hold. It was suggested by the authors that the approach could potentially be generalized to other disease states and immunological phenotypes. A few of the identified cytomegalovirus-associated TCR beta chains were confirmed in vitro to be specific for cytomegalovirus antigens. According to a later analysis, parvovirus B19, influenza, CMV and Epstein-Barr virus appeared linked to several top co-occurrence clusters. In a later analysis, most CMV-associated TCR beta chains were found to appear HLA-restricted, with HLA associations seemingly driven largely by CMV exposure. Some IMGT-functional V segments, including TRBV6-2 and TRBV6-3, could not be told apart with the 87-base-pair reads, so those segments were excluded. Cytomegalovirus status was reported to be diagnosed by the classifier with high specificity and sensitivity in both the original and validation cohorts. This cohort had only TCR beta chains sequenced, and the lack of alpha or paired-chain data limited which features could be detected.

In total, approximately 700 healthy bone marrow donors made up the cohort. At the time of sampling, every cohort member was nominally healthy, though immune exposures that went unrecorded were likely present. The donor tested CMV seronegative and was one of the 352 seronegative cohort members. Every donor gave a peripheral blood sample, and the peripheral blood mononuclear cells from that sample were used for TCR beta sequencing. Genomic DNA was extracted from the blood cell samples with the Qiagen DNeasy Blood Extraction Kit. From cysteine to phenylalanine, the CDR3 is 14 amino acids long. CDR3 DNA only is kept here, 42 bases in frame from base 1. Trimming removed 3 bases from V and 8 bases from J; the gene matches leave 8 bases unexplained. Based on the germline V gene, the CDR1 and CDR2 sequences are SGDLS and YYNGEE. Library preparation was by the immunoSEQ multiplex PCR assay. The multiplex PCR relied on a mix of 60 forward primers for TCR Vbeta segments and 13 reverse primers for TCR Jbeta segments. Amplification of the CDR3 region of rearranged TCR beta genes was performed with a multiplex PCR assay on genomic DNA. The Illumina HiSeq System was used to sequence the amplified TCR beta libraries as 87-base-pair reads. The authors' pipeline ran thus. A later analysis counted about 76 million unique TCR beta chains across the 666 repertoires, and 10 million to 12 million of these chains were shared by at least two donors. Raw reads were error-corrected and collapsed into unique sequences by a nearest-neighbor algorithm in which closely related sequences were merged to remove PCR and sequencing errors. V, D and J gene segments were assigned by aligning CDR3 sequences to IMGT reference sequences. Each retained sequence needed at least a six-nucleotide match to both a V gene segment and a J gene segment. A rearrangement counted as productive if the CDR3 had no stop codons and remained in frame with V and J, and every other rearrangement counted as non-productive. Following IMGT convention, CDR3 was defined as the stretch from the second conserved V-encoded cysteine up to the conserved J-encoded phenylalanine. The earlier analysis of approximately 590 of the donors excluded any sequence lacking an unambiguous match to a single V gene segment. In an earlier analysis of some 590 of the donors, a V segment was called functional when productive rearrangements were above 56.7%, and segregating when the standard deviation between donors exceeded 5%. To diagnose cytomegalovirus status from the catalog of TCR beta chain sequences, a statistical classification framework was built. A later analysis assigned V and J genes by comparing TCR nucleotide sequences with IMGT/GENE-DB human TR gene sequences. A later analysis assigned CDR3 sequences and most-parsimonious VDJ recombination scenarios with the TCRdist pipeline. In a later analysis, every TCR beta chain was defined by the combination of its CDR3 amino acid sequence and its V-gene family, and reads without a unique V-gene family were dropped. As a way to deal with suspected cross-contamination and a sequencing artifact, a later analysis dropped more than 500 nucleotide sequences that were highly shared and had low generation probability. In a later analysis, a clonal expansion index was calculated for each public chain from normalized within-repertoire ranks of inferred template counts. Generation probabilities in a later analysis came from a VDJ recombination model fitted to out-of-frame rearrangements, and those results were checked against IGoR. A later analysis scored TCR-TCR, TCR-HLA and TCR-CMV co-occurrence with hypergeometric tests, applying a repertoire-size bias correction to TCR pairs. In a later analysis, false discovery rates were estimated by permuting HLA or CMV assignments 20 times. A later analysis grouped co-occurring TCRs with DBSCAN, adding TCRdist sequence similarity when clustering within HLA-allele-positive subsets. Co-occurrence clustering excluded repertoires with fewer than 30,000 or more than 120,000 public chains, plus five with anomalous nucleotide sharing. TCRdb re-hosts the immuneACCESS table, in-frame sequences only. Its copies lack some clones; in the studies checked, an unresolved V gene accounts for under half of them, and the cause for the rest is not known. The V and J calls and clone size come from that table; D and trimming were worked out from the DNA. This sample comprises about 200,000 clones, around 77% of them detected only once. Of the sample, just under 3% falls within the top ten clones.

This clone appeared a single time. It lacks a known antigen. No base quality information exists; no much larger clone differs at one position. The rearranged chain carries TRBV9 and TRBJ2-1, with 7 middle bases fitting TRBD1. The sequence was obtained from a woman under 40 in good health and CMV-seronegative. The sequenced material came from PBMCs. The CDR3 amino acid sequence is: CASSGTGRIDEQFF. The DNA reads TGTGCCAGCAGCGGGACAGGTAGGATCGATGAGCAGTTCTTC.